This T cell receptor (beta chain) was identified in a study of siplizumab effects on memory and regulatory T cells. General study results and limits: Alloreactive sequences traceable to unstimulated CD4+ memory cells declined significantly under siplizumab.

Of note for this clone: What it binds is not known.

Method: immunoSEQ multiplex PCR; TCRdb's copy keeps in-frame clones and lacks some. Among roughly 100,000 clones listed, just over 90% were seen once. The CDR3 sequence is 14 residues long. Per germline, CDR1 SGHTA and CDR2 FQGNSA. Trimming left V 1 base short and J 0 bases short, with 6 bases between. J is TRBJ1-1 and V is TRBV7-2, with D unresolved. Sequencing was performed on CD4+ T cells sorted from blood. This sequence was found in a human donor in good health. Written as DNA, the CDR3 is TGTGCCAGCAGCTTAGGGTTCGTGAACACTGAAGCTTTCTTT. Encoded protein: CASSLGFVNTEAFF.